This T cell receptor (beta chain) was sequenced for a study of PD-L1 blockade in urothelial cancer. Study-wide background: Among blood samples, the median T cell count was some 150,000.

Time point in this sample: peripheral blood 6 weeks after treatment start. Germline CDR1 and CDR2: SGHRS and YFSETQ. The CDR3 runs to 15 residues. V lost 0 bases, J lost 5 bases, and 14 bases lay in between. Sequenced by immunoSEQ multiplex PCR; TCRdb stores in-frame clones only, minus some. The sample holds 25,000 to 35,000 clones, 70% to 80% seen once. Material: PBMCs, obtained around atezolizumab (anti-PD-L1) treatment. This rearrangement joins TRBV5-1 to TRBJ2-5; D is perhaps TRBD1 (6 bases). The clonotype was recovered from a man in his 70s with urothelial cancer. CDR3 sequence reads: CASSLEAGAWETQYF. As DNA, the CDR3 is TGCGCCAGCAGCTTGGAGGCAGGGGCTTGGGAGACCCAGTACTTC.